The clone carrying this T cell receptor beta chain was detected ten times or more. The antigen is not known. The CDR3 is cut off 3 residues early in the read; its end comes from the germline J gene. Control and CVID samples contributed equal amounts of genomic DNA. Repertoires were generated with immunoSEQ multiplex PCR, while TCRdb's copy carries only in-frame clones and drops some. This set yields about 55,000 clones and no singletons; the top ten hold about 0.85%. The source of the sample is a study of T cell clonality in common variable immunodeficiency. Both groups were predominantly of Caucasian heritage. Study-wide points: In common variable immunodeficiency, TCR beta chains reportedly carried fewer deletions and N-nucleotide insertions.

Trimming stripped 3 bases from V and 2 bases from J, with 11 bases between. This CDR3 has 15 residues. CDR1 is SGHTA and CDR2 is FQGNSA in the germline V gene. This sequence was found in a person between 18 and 75 years old in good health. The chain combines TRBV7-2 with TRBJ1-5, with unresolved D. The sequencing input was peripheral blood mononuclear cells. The part of the CDR3 DNA that was read is TGTGCCAGCAGCTTCTCGGCCGGGGGCAATCAGCCC. It is translated as CASSFSAGGNQP. The complete CDR3 reads CASSFSAGGNQPQHF.